These 20 T cell receptor beta chains originate from one sample sequenced in a study of CD8 T cells in Susac syndrome (dated by TCRdb to the late 2010s). The library relied on the immunoSEQ multiplex PCR assay. RNA was extracted using the RNeasy kit, and about 0.5 to 1 ug of the RNA was reverse transcribed with random hexamers. Clones were called with MiXCR by TCRdb after fastp trimmed the public reads at Q25, and only in-frame beta chains were retained. Each record represents a unique CDR3 protein, reported with the most common genes and DNA among its rows. This sample lists around 62,000 distinct CDR3 sequences; more than 90% were detected once. Approximately 0.21% of the sample is taken by the ten largest. The sequenced sample consisted of CD8+ T cells from PBMCs. The receptor set was obtained from a human donor in good health.

The rearrangement links TRBV19 to TRBJ1-1; D perhaps matches TRBD1 (5 bases). V was cut by 6 bases and J by 1 base, with 12 bases left in between. The germline V gene encodes CDR1 LNHDA and CDR2 SQIVND (reference sequence). The CDR3 loop spans 14 amino acids. Written as DNA, the CDR3 is TGTGCCAGTAGACCCGGAGGGGAGAACACTGAAGCTTTCTTT. Its protein product is CASRPGGENTEAFF. The whole variable domain, remainder taken from reference TRBV19 and TRBJ1-1, is DGGITQSPKYLFRKEGQNVTLSCEQNLNHDAMYWYRQDPGQGLRLIYYSQIVNDFQKGDIAEGYSVSREKKESFPLTVTSAQKNPTAFYLCASRPGGENTEAFFGQGTRLTVV.

This chain connects TRBV11-2 to TRBJ2-2; D uncertain. Germline assignment: CDR1 SGHAT and CDR2 FQNNGV. V was pared by 0 bases and J by 7 bases, with 15 bases between. The CDR3 runs 16 residues. CDR3 in DNA: TGTGCCAGCAGCTTAGAATTTTCCCTCCGAGGCGGGGAGCTGTTTTTT. This encodes CASSLEFSLRGGELFF. The whole variable domain, filled in from reference TRBV11-2 and TRBJ2-2, reads EAGVAQSPRYKIIEKRQSVAFWCNPISGHATLYWYQQILGQGPKLLIQFQNNGVVDDSQLPKDRFSAERLKGVDSTLKIQPAKLEDSAVYLCASSLEFSLRGGELFFGEGSRLTVL.

In DNA form, the CDR3 reads TGTGCCTGGAGTGTACGGGGGGAGCTGTTTTTT. Translating it yields CAWSVRGELFF. This sequence joins TRBV30 and TRBJ2-2; D call uncertain. The ends were cut back, 0 bases at V and 8 bases at J, with 4 bases in the middle. The CDR3 has 11 residues. The germline CDR1 and CDR2 sequences are GTSNPN and SVGIG (reference sequence). The full variable domain, with the rest looked up from reference TRBV30 and TRBJ2-2, is SQTIHQWPATLVQPVGSPLSLECTVEGTSNPNLYWYRQAAGRGLQLLFYSVGIGQISSEVPQNLSASRPQDRQFILSSKKLLLSDSGFYLCAWSVRGELFFGEGSRLTVL.

V is TRBV12-3 or TRBV12-4 and J is TRBJ2-1, with D unresolved. The CDR3 loop spans 14 amino acids. V lost 1 base, J lost 8 bases, and 12 bases lay in between. CDR3 amino acids: CASSLEKGGYEQFF. In DNA form, the CDR3 reads TGTGCCAGCAGTTTAGAGAAGGGTGGGTATGAGCAGTTCTTC.

The genes are TRBV2 and TRBJ2-3; 12 bases match TRBD2. Per the germline V gene, CDR1 is SNHLY and CDR2 is FYNNEI. The CDR3 runs to 16 residues. The V gene end was trimmed by 3 bases and the J gene end by 4 bases; junction bases not matched to a gene: 5. CDR3 nucleotide sequence: TGTGCCAGCAGTGACAGACTAGCGGGGGCCTCAGATACGCAGTATTTT. Its translation is CASSDRLAGASDTQYF.

CDR3 sequence reads: CASSATGVTEAFF. The CDR3 nucleotides are TGTGCCAGTAGCGCAACAGGGGTGACTGAAGCTTTCTTT. The V call is TRBV19, the J call TRBJ1-1; the match to TRBD1 covers 7 bases. This CDR3 region has 13 residues. CDR1 and CDR2 (germline): LNHDA, SQIVND (reference sequence). V shed 6 bases and J 5 bases; nucleotides not matched to a gene: 6.

The CDR3 sequence is CASSQEEVKGLTLPGYTF. CDR3 in DNA: TGTGCCAGCAGCCAAGAGGAGGTGAAGGGCCTAACCCTCCCAGGCTACACCTTC. The chain couples TRBV14 to TRBJ1-2; D unresolved. Deletions cut 0 bases from V and 8 bases from J, with 25 bases between. The CDR3 runs to 18 residues. Looked up from germline, CDR1 is SGHDN and CDR2 is FVKESK.

The chain uses TRBV7-6 and TRBJ2-7, with D possibly matching TRBD2 (6 bases). V was cut by 0 bases and J by 2 bases, with 11 bases left in between. Germline CDR1 is SGHVS and CDR2 is FNYEAQ. This CDR3 region has 15 residues. The CDR3, as DNA: TGTGCCAGCAGCTTAGCGTCGGGGGACGCCTACGAGCAGTACTTC. This gives the protein CASSLASGDAYEQYF.

This chain uses TRBV7-6 with TRBJ2-7, with D perhaps TRBD2 (6 bases). The CDR3 extends over 15 amino acids. V was pared by 2 bases and J by 4 bases, with 15 bases between. Germline V gene data show CDR1 as SGHVS and CDR2 as FNYEAQ. The CDR3 DNA follows: TGTGCCAGCAGCTTACGGTTGGGGGGAAAATACGAGCAGTACTTC. It is translated as CASSLRLGGKYEQYF.

This rearrangement joins TRBV5-6 to TRBJ2-2; D perhaps matches TRBD1 (6 bases). The germline V gene has CDR1 SGHDT and CDR2 YYEEEE. V lost 4 bases to trimming and J lost 0 bases, with 19 bases between them. This CDR3 has 18 residues. As DNA, the CDR3 is TGTGCCAGCAGCCAAAAACACGAGACAGGATCGAACACCGGGGAGCTGTTTTTT. Amino acid sequence: CASSQKHETGSNTGELFF.

This clonotype was seen a few times. J is TRBJ2-7 and V is TRBV7-9, with D possibly being TRBD1 (6 bases). This CDR3 is 14 amino acids long. The V gene's germline CDR1 is SEHNR and CDR2 FQNEAQ (reference sequence). V gave up 0 bases and J gave up 2 bases, with 8 bases separating them. Here the CDR3 reads CASSLARDTYEQYF. The DNA of the CDR3 is TGTGCCAGCAGCTTAGCCCGGGACACCTACGAGCAGTACTTC. Combining the CDR3 with reference TRBV7-9 and TRBJ2-7 gives the whole variable domain DTGVSQNPRHKITKRGQNVTFRCDPISEHNRLYWYRQTLGQGPEFLTYFQNEAQLEKSRLLSDRFSAERPKGSFSTLEIQRTEQGDSAMYLCASSLARDTYEQYFGPGTRLTVT.

This rearrangement joins TRBV4-1 to TRBJ1-2; no clear D. This CDR3 is 16 amino acids long. In germline, CDR1 is MGHRA, CDR2 YSYEKL. V lost 1 base to trimming and J lost 0 bases, with 12 bases between them. The CDR3 bases are TGCGCCAGCAGCCAAGTAGGATTTTCTCCTAACTATGGCTACACCTTC. It codes for CASSQVGFSPNYGYTF.

The chain employs TRBV6-5 and TRBJ2-5; 9 bases map to TRBD2. V shed 0 bases, J shed 1 base, and the junction held 3 bases outside the gene matches. There are 16 residues in the CDR3. Germline assignment: CDR1 MNHEY and CDR2 SVGAGI. Written as DNA, the CDR3 is TGTGCCAGCAGTTACTCCGGGACTAGCCCCCAAGAGACCCAGTACTTC. The encoded protein is CASSYSGTSPQETQYF.

The chain has TRBV20-1 and TRBJ1-2, with a weak D call TRBD1 (6 bases). Germline CDR1 and CDR2: DFQATT and SNEGSKA (reference sequence). The V end lost 0 bases, the J end lost 3 bases, and 17 bases lay between the germline ends. This CDR3 region has 16 residues. CDR3 sequence: CSARDTGQGPDYGYTF. Written as DNA, the CDR3 is TGCAGTGCTAGAGATACGGGGCAGGGGCCAGACTATGGCTACACCTTC.

This clonotype occurred once. The V gene is TRBV7-9, the J gene TRBJ1-3; D gene uncertain. Germline CDR1 and CDR2: SEHNR and FQNEAQ (reference sequence). This CDR3 region has 14 residues. Trimming took off 5 bases at V and 0 bases at J, with 8 bases between the two ends. The CDR3 sequence is CASSQSFSGNTIYF. CDR3 sequence (DNA): TGTGCCAGCAGCCAAAGTTTCTCTGGAAACACCATATATTTT.

The chain links TRBV27 to TRBJ2-6; TRBD1 matches at 7 bases. Trimming at V came to 5 bases and at J to 4 bases, leaving 5 bases not matched to a gene. The CDR3 contains 15 residues. Germline V gene sequence: CDR1 MNHEY, CDR2 SMNVEV (reference sequence). This CDR3 is CASSAQGDGANVLTF. As DNA, the CDR3 is TGTGCCAGCAGTGCGCAGGGGGACGGGGCCAACGTCCTGACTTTC. Together with reference TRBV27 and TRBJ2-6, the CDR3 gives the full variable domain: EAQVTQNPRYLITVTGKKLTVTCSQNMNHEYMSWYRQDPGLGLRQIYYSMNVEVTDKGDVPEGYKVSRKEKRNFPLILESPSPNQTSLYFCASSAQGDGANVLTFGAGSRLTVL.

The CDR3 DNA reads TGTGCCAGCACCCGGGGGCGGGGGGAAGGCTCCTACAATGAGCAGTTCTTC. Its translation is CASTRGRGEGSYNEQFF. The chain recombines TRBV6-2 or TRBV6-3 with TRBJ2-1; TRBD2 aligns across 8 bases. The CDR3 loop spans 17 amino acids. V shed 7 bases, J shed 0 bases, and the junction held 11 bases outside the gene matches. From germline, CDR1 is MNHEY and CDR2 SVGEGT.

The V gene is TRBV4-1, the J gene TRBJ2-7, with 11 bases matching TRBD1. CDR3 length: 16 residues. J was trimmed by 7 bases and V by 4 bases; bases with no gene match: 12. The germline V gene encodes CDR1 MGHRA and CDR2 YSYEKL. The DNA of the CDR3 is TGCGCCAGCAGCCCGTCCAGAGGACAGGGGGCGAGGGAGCAGTACTTC. Translation: CASSPSRGQGAREQYF.

This clonotype has just one count. CDR3 DNA: TGTGCCAGCAGCTTCCGGGACATGTCCTACGAGCAGTACTTC. This encodes CASSFRDMSYEQYF. The chain is built from TRBV7-9 and TRBJ2-7; tentatively, D is TRBD1 (6 bases). Germline V gene sequence: CDR1 SEHNR, CDR2 FQNEAQ (reference sequence). This CDR3 spans 14 amino acids. Trimming removed 3 bases at V and 1 base at J, with 10 bases between.

V and J are TRBV3-1 and TRBJ2-7, with D maybe TRBD2 (6 bases). The length of the CDR3 is 12 residues. CDR1 is LGHDT and CDR2 is YNNKEL in the germline V gene (reference sequence). Trimming took off 0 bases at V and 7 bases at J, with 7 bases between the two ends. CDR3 in amino acids: CASSQDGREQYF. CDR3 sequence (DNA): TGTGCCAGCAGCCAAGACGGGAGAGAGCAGTACTTC.